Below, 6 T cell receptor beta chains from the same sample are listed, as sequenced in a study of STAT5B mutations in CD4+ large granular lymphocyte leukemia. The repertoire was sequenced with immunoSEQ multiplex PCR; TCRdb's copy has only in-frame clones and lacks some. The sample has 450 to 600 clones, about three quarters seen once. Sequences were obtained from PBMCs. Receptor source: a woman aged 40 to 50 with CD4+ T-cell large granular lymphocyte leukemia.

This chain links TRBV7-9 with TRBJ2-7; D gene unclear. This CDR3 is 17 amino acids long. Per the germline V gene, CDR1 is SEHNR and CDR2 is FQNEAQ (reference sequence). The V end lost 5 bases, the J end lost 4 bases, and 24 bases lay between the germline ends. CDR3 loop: CASSPRPPLAGRYEQYF. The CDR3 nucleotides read TGTGCCAGCAGCCCGCGGCCCCCATTGGCCGGGCGGTACGAGCAGTACTTC. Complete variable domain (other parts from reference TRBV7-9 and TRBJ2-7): DTGVSQNPRHKITKRGQNVTFRCDPISEHNRLYWYRQTLGQGPEFLTYFQNEAQLEKSRLLSDRFSAERPKGSFSTLEIQRTEQGDSAMYLCASSPRPPLAGRYEQYFGPGTRLTVT.

The CDR3 DNA reads TGCGCCAGCAGTCGTGACAGTCGGGAGCAGCCCCAGCATTTT. Translation: CASSRDSREQPQHF. The rearrangement joins TRBV10-2 to TRBJ1-5, with D possibly matching TRBD1 (5 bases). V lost 5 bases and J lost 7, with 15 bases in between. Germline V gene data show CDR1 as WSHSY and CDR2 as SAAADI. The CDR3 runs 14 residues.

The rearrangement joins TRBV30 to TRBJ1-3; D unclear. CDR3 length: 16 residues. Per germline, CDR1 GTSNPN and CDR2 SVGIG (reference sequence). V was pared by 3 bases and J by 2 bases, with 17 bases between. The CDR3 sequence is CAWRAWSRAAGNTIYF. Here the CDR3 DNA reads TGTGCCTGGAGGGCTTGGTCCCGCGCCGCTGGAAACACCATATATTTT.

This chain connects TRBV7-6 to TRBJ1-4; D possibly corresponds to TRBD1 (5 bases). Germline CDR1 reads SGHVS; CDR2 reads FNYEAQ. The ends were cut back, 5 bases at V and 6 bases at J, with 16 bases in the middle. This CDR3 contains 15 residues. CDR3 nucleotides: TGTGCCAGCAGCCGCGGGGGATTAGTTTATGAAAAACTGTTTTTT. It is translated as CASSRGGLVYEKLFF. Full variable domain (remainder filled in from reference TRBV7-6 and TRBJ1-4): GAGVSQSPRYKVTKRGQDVALRCDPISGHVSLYWYRQALGQGPEFLTYFNYEAQQDKSGLPNDRFSAERPEGSISTLTIQRTEQRDSAMYRCASSRGGLVYEKLFFGSGTQLSVL.

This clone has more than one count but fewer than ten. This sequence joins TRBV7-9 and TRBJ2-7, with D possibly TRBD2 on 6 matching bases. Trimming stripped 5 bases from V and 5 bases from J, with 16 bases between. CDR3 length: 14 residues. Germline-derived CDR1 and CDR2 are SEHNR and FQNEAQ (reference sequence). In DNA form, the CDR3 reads TGTGCCAGCAGCCCCCAAGGAGGGTTCCACGAGCAGTACTTC. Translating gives CASSPQGGFHEQYF.

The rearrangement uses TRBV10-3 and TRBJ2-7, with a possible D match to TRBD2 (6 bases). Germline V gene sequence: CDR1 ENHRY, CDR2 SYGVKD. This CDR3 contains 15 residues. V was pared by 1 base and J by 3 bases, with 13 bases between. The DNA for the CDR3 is TGTGCCATCAGTGAGTGGGGGGAGAATGGCTACGAGCAGTACTTC. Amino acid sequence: CAISEWGENGYEQYF.